This T cell receptor (beta chain) was captured by sequencing in a study of cytomegalovirus exposure and HLA in healthy donors. This CDR3 is built from 13 residues. Looked up from germline, CDR1 is SNHLY and CDR2 is FYNNEI. Trimming removed 5 bases from V and 4 bases from J, with 10 bases in between. TCRdb's copy holds only in-frame clones and misses some; the assay was immunoSEQ multiplex PCR. The repertoire consists of about 130,000 clones, with around 95% occurring once and the leading ten covering about 1.8%. The sequence was collected from a man aged 18 to 30 in good health and CMV-seronegative. The sample comprised PBMCs. The chain has TRBV2 and TRBJ2-3; D is perhaps TRBD2 (6 bases). The CDR3: CASSLLAADTQYF. CDR3 DNA: TGTGCCAGCAGTCTACTAGCAGCAGATACGCAGTATTTT.